This T cell receptor beta chain was retrieved from a study of T cell repertoires in cytomegalovirus infection. Study context: CMV infection together with matching HLA type was indicated by public TCR beta signatures.

Details on this clonotype: Antigen: not known.

Overall study findings and caveats: Totalled public TCR beta family frequency picked out people who carried CMV plus the relevant HLA.

TCRdb re-derived calls from the reads in MiXCR, one entry per CDR3 protein. The sample shows 150,000 or so distinct CDR3 sequences, 20% to 30% of them seen only once. Germline V gene lookup returns CDR1 MDHEN and CDR2 SYDVKM. CDR3 length: 15 amino acids. V was shortened by 6 bases and J by 0 bases, with 12 bases between the two germline ends. The chain is built from TRBV28 and TRBJ1-3; TRBD1 might be the D (5 bases). Input material: PBMCs. This receptor was identified in a human donor in good health (CMV status not recorded). Some clones in this sample may be carry-over from other donors' samples. CDR3 residues: CASRTSRVSGNTIYF. The DNA for the CDR3 is TGTGCCAGCAGGACCAGCAGGGTCTCTGGAAACACCATATATTTT.